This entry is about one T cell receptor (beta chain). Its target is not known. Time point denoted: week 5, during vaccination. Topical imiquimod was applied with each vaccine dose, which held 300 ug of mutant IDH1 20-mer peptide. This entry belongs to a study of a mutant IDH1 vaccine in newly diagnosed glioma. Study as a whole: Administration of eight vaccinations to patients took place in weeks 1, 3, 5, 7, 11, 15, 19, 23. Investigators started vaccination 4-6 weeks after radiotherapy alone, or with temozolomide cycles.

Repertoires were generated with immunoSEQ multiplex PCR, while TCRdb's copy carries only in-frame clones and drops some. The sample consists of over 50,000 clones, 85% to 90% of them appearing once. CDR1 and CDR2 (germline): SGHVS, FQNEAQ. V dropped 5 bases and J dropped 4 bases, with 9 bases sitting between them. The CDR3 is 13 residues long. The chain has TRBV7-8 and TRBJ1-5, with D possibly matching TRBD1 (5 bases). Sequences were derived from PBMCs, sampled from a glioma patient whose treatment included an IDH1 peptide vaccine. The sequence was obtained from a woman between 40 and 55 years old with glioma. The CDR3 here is CASSLRGNQPQHF. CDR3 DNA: TGTGCCAGCAGCCTGAGGGGTAATCAGCCCCAGCATTTT.